This TCR beta chain was captured by sequencing in a study of cytomegalovirus exposure and HLA in healthy donors. Notes on the study in general: Most TCR sequences were rare, but some public TCRs occurred in many donors.

Researchers ran the PCR with 60 Vbeta and 13 Jbeta primers. TCRdb's copy holds only in-frame clones and misses some; the assay was immunoSEQ multiplex PCR. The data contain 95,000 to 100,000 clones, about four fifths of them seen just once; the ten biggest clones take up approximately 2%. This clone was counted between two and nine times. Its matching antigen is unknown. CDR1 is LGHNA, CDR2 YNFKEQ, per germline. V shed 1 base and J shed 3 bases, with 13 bases lying between them. This CDR3 comprises 16 residues. The TCR sequence derives from a woman between 40 and 50 years old in good health and CMV-seronegative. The sequenced material came from PBMCs. The genes are TRBV4-2 and TRBJ2-1; D is unclear. The CDR3 sequence is CASSQVSSEIYNEQFF. The DNA of the CDR3 is TGTGCCAGCAGCCAAGTATCGTCAGAAATCTACAATGAGCAGTTCTTC.